Given below is one T cell receptor (beta chain) in context. This record comes from a study of T cell changes during pregnancy in multiple sclerosis. Profiling relied on immunoSEQ multiplex PCR, and the TCRdb table lists in-frame clones only, not all of them. Of 60,000 or so clones detected, about 90% appear once; the ten largest clones hold roughly 0.48%. The material was CD4+ T cells from peripheral blood mononuclear cells, obtained after pregnancy. The TCR originated in a female donor in good health, enrolled as a control in a pregnancy study.

CDR3 in DNA: TGTGCCAGTCAAGGACAGGGGGCGGGTGAGCAGTTCTTC. Translation: CASQGQGAGEQFF. The chain couples TRBV19 to TRBJ2-1; 11 bases are a match to TRBD1. The junction had 6 bases not matched to a gene; V was cut back by 8 bases and J by 9 bases. In germline, CDR1 is LNHDA, CDR2 SQIVND (reference sequence). CDR3 length: 13 residues.